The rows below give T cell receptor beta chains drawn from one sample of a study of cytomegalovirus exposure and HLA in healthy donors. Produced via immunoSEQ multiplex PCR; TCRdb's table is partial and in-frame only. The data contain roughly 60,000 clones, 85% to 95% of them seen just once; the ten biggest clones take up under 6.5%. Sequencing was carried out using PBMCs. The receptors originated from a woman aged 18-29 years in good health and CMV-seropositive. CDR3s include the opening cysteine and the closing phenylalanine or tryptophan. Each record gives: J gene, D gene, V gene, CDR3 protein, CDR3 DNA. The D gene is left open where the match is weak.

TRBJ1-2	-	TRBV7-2	CASSLGRNGYTF	TGTGCCAGCAGCTTAGGGAGGAATGGCTACACCTTC
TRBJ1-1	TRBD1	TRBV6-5	CASSPDRNTVEAFF	TGTGCCAGCAGTCCGGACAGGAACACTGTCGAAGCTTTCTTT
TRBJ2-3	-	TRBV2	CASEYRSTQYF	TGTGCCAGCGAATACCGGAGTACGCAGTATTTT
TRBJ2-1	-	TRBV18	CASSLEQGRLYNEQFF	TGTGCCAGCTCACTAGAACAGGGCCGCCTATACAATGAGCAGTTCTTC
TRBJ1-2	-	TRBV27	CASSWDSNYGYTF	TGTGCCAGCAGCTGGGACTCCAACTATGGCTACACCTTC
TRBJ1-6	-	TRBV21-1	CASSKCTTAYNSPLHF	TGTGCCAGCAGCAAATGTACGACAGCTTATAATTCACCCCTCCACTTT
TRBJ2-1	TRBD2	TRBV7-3	CASSTNPLLAEYTNEQFF	TGTGCCAGCAGCACTAACCCCCTGCTAGCGGAATACACGAATGAGCAGTTCTTC
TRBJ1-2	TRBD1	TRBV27	CASSPQGARGYTF	TGTGCCAGCAGTCCCCAGGGGGCGAGGGGCTACACCTTC
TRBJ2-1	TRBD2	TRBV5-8	CASWRPWRESWNEQFF	TGTGCCAGTTGGAGGCCTTGGCGGGAGAGTTGGAATGAGCAGTTCTTC
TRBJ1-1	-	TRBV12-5	CASGFDSRDTEAFF	TGTGCTAGTGGTTTCGACTCCCGAGACACTGAAGCTTTCTTT
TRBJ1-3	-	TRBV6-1	CASSAGTDSGNTIYF	TGTGCCAGCAGTGCGGGTACTGACTCTGGAAACACCATATATTTT
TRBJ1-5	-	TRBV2	CASSERPWGVNQPQHF	TGTGCCAGCAGTGAAAGGCCCTGGGGGGTCAATCAGCCCCAGCATTTT
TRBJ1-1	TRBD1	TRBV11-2	CASSSPLQGVRTEAFF	TGTGCCAGCAGCTCACCCCTTCAGGGGGTACGAACTGAAGCTTTCTTT
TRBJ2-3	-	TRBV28	CASTLRTASTDTQYF	TGTGCCAGCACCCTGAGGACAGCTAGCACAGATACGCAGTATTTT